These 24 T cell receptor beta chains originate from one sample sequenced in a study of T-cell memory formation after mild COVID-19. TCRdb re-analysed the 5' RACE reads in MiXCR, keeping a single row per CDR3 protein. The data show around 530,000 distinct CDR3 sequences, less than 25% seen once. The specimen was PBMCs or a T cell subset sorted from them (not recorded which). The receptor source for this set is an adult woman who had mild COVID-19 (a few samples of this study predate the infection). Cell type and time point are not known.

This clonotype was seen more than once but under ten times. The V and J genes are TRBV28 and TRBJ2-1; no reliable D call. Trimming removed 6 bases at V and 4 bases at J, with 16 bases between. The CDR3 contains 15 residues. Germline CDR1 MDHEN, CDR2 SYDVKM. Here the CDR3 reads CASSFGYDPYNEQFF. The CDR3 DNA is TGTGCCAGCAGCTTCGGGTATGACCCGTACAATGAGCAGTTCTTC.

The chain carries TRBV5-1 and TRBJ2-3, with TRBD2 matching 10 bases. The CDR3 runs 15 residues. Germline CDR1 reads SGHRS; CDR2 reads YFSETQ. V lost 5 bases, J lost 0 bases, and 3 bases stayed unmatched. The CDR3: CASRSSGGSTDTQYF. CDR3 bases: TGCGCCAGCAGGTCTAGCGGGGGCAGCACAGATACGCAGTATTTT.

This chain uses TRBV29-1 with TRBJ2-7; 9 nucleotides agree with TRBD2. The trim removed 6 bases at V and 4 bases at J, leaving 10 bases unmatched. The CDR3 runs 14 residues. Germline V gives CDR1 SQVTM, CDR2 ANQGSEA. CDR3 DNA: TGCAGCGTCCTCGGGCGGGGGGGACGATACGAGCAGTACTTC. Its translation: CSVLGRGGRYEQYF.

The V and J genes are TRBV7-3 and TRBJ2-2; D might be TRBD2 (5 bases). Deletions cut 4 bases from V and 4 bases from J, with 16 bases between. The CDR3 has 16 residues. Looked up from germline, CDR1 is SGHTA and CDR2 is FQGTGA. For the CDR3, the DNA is TGTGCCAGCAGCTCCGTGGTGGGAGATAGCACCGGGGAGCTGTTTTTT. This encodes CASSSVVGDSTGELFF.

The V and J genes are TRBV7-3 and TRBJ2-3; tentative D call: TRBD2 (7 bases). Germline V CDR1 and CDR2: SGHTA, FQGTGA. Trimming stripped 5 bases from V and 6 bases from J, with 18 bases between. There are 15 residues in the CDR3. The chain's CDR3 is CASSLQGGGGDTQYF. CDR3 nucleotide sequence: TGTGCCAGCAGCCTCCAGGGCGGGGGCGGGGATACGCAGTATTTT.

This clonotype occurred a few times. The CDR3: CAWSPRDRGFTDTQYF. Here the CDR3 DNA reads TGTGCCTGGAGTCCCCGGGACAGGGGGTTCACAGATACGCAGTATTTT. This rearrangement joins TRBV30 to TRBJ2-3; 11 nucleotides match TRBD1. Germline assignment: CDR1 GTSNPN and CDR2 SVGIG (reference sequence). The CDR3 totals 16 residues. V lost 2 bases, J lost 2 bases, and 6 bases stayed unmatched.

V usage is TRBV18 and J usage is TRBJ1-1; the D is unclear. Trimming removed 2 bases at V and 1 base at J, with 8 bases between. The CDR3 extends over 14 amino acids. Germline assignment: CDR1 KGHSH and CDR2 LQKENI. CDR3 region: CASSPGVENTEAFF. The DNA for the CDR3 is TGTGCCAGCTCACCAGGGGTGGAGAACACTGAAGCTTTCTTT.

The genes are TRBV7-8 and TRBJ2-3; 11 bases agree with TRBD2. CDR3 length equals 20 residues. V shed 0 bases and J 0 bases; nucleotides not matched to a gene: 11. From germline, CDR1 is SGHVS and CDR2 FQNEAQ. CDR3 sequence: CASSLARIAGGPGSTDTQYF. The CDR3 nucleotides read TGTGCCAGCAGCTTAGCGAGGATAGCGGGAGGGCCGGGTAGCACAGATACGCAGTATTTT.

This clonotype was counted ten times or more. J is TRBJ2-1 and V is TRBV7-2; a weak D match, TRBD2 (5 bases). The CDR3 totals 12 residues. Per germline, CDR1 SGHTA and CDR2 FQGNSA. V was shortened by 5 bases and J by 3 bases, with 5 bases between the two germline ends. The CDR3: CASSRDYNEQFF. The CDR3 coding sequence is TGTGCCAGCAGCCGGGACTACAATGAGCAGTTCTTC.

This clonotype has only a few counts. The CDR3 loop reads CSARPAYLGGNEQFF. The CDR3 coding sequence is TGCAGTGCTAGACCCGCTTACTTGGGTGGCAATGAGCAGTTCTTC. This chain joins TRBV20-1 and TRBJ2-1, with unresolved D. The germline CDR1 and CDR2 sequences are DFQATT and SNEGSKA (reference sequence). The CDR3 length is 15 residues. With 2 bases removed from V and 6 bases from J, the gap between germline ends came to 17 bases.

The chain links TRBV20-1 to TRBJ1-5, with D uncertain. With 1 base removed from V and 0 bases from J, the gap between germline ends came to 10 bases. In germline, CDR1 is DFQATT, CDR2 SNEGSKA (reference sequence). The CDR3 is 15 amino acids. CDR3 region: CSARAEEYSNQPQHF. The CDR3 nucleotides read TGCAGTGCTAGAGCGGAAGAATATAGCAATCAGCCCCAGCATTTT.

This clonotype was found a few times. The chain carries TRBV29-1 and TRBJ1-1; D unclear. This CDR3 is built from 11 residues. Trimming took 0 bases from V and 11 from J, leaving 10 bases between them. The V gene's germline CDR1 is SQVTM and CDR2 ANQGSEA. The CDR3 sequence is CSVEEFQAAFF. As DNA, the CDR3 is TGCAGCGTTGAAGAATTTCAGGCGGCTTTCTTT.

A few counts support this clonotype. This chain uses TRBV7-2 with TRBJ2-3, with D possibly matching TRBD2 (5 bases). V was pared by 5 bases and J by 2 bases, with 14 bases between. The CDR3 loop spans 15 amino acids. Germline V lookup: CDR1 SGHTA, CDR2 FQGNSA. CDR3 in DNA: TGTGCCAGCAGCAAGGAGGTTTTGGTCACAGATACGCAGTATTTT. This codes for CASSKEVLVTDTQYF.

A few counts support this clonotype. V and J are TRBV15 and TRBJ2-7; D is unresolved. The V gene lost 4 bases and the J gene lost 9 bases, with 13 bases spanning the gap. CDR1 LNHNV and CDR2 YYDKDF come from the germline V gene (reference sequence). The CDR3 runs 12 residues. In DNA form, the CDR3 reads TGTGCCACCAGCAAAGAACTTGGTGGGCAGTACTTC. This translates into CATSKELGGQYF.

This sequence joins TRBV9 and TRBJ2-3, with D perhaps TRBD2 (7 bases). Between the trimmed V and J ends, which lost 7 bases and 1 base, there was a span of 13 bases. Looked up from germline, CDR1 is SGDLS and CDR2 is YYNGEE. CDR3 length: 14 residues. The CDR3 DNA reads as TGTGCCAGCGGAAGGGGGGGCCGCACAGATACGCAGTATTTT. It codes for CASGRGGRTDTQYF.

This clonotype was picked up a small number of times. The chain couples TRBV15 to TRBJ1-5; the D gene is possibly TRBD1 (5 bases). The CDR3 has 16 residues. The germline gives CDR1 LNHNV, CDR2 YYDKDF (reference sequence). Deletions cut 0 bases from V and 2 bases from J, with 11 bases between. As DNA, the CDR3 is TGTGCCACCAGCAGAGATGATAGACAGCGCAATCAGCCCCAGCATTTT. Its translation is CATSRDDRQRNQPQHF.

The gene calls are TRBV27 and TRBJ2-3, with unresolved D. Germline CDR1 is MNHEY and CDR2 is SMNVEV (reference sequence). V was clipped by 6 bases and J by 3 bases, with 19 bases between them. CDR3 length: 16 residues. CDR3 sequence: CASSPLGKAETDTQYF. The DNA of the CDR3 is TGTGCCAGCAGCCCTCTGGGGAAGGCAGAGACAGATACGCAGTATTTT.

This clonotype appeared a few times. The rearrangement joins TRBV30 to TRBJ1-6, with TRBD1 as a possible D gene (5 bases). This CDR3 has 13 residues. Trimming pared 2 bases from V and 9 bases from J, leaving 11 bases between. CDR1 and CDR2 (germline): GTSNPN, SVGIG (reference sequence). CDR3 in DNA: TGTGCCTGGAGTAGCGGGGGAAGTTCACCCCTCCACTTT. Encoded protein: CAWSSGGSSPLHF.

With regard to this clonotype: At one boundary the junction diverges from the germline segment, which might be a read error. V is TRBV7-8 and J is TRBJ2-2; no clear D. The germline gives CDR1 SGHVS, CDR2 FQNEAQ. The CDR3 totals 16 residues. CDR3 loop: CASSVARSGPTRELFF. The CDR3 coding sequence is TGTGCCAGCAGCGTCGCAAGGAGTGGTCCCACCCGGGAGCTGTTTTTT. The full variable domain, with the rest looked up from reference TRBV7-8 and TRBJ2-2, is GAGVSQSPRYKVAKRGQDVALRCDPISGHVSLFWYQQALGQGPEFLTYFQNEAQLDKSGLPSDRFFAERPEGSVSTLKIQRTQQEDSAVYLCASSVARSGPTRELFFGEGSRLTVL.

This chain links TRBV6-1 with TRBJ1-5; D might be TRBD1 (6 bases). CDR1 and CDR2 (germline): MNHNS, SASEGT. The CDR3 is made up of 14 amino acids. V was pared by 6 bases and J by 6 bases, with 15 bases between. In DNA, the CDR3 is TGTGCCAGCAGGGTACGGGGGCTAGGTCAGCCCCAGCATTTT. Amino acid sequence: CASRVRGLGQPQHF.

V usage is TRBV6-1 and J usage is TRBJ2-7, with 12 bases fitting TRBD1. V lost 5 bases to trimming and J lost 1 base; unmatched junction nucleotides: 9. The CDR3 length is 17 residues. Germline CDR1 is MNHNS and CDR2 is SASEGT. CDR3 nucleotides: TGTGCCAGCAGTTTCGGGACAGGGGGCGGTTTGTCCTACGAGCAGTACTTC. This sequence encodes CASSFGTGGGLSYEQYF.

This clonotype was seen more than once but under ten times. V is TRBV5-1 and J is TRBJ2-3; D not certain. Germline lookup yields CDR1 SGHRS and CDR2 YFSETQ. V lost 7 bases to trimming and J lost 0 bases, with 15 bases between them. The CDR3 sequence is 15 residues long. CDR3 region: CASSLLAPSTDTQYF. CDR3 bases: TGCGCCAGCTCCTTATTAGCACCTAGCACAGATACGCAGTATTTT.

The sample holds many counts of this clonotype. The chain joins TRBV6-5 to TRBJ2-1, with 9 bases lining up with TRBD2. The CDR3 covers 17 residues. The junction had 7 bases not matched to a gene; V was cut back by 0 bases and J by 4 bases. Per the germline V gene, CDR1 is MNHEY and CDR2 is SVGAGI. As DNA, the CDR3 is TGTGCCAGCAGTTACTCGACGACTAGCGGAAAATACAATGAGCAGTTCTTC. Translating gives CASSYSTTSGKYNEQFF.

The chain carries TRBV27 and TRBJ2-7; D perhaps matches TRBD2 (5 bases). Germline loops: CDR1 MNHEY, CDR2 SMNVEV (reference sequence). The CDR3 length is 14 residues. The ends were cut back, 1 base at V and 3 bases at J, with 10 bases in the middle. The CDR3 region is CASSLYGENYEQYF. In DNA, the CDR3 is TGTGCCAGCAGTTTATATGGGGAGAACTACGAGCAGTACTTC.